This T cell receptor beta chain emerged from a study of T-cell memory formation after mild COVID-19. Using its own MiXCR run on the 5' RACE reads, TCRdb lists one record per CDR3 protein. The sample yields around 310,000 distinct CDR3 sequences, under 25% seen once. Trimming cost V 5 bases and J 4 bases, with 20 bases left between them. Per germline, CDR1 SGHAT and CDR2 FQNNGV. The length of the CDR3 is 17 residues. This clonotype was counted at least ten times. The chain has TRBV11-2 and TRBJ2-2; possibly TRBD2 for D (6 bases). Sequencing used PBMCs or a T cell subset sorted from them (not recorded which). The source is a man between 18 and 35 years old who had mild COVID-19 (a few samples of this study predate the infection). Cell type and time point are not known. In DNA form, the CDR3 reads TGTGCCAGCAGCAACTTGCGGGGAGGCCCGGGCACCGGGGAGCTGTTTTTT. Amino acid sequence: CASSNLRGGPGTGELFF.